This T cell receptor beta chain was observed in a study of T cell repertoires in cytomegalovirus infection. Turning to the study itself: Shared public TCR beta signatures pointed to both CMV infection and a matching HLA type.

This clonotype occurred a few times. TCRdb redid the calling of the reads with MiXCR, one entry per CDR3 protein. The data show approximately 500,000 distinct CDR3 sequences, approximately 15% seen once. V dropped 5 bases and J dropped 2 bases, with 9 bases sitting between them. The CDR3 has 13 amino acids. Germline lookup yields CDR1 KGHDR and CDR2 SFDVKD. The receptor was derived from a human donor in good health (CMV status not recorded). Some clones in this sample may be carry-over from other donors' samples. This chain joins TRBV24-1 and TRBJ2-7; the D gene is possibly TRBD2 (5 bases). Sample: CD8+ T cells from PBMCs. The CDR3 protein is CATSVRSAYEQYF. CDR3 nucleotides: TGTGCCACCAGTGTTCGTAGCGCCTACGAGCAGTACTTC.